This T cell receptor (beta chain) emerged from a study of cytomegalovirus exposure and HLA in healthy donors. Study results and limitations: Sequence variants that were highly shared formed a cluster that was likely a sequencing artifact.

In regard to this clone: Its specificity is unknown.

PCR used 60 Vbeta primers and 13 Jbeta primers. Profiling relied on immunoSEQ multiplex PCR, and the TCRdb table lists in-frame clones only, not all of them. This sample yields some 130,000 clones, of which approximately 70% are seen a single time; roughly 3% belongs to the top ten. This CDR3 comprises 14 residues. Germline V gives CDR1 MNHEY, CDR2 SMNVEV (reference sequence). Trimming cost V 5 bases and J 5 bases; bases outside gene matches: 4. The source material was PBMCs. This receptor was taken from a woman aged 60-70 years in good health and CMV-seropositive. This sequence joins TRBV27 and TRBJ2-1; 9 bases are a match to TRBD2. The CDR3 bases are TGTGCCAGCAGTGGGCGGGGGGGGGACAATGAGCAGTTCTTC. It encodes CASSGRGGDNEQFF.